What follows are 26 T cell receptor beta chains derived from one specimen sequenced in a study of blood T cell repertoires in COVID-19. Clones were read by immunoSEQ multiplex PCR, and TCRdb kept only the in-frame ones, dropping some. The sample yields about 220,000 clones, about 91% seen once. Sequencing input: PBMCs or T cells enriched from blood (not recorded which). These receptors were obtained from a woman aged 50 to 60 with acute COVID-19.

In its sample, this clone was seen once. The rearrangement links TRBV9 to TRBJ2-5; 7 bases agree with TRBD1. The junction had 7 bases not matched to a gene; V was cut back by 0 bases and J by 5 bases. The CDR3 consists of 15 residues. CDR1 is SGDLS and CDR2 is YYNGEE in the germline V gene. The CDR3 loop is CASSVGGGSGETQYF. CDR3 nucleotide sequence: TGTGCCAGCAGCGTAGGAGGGGGCTCAGGGGAGACCCAGTACTTC.

The CDR3 DNA follows: TGTGCCAGCACTAGCGGGAGTTACAATGAGCAGTTCTTC. As protein: CASTSGSYNEQFF. The chain joins TRBV2 to TRBJ2-1; 10 bases agree with TRBD2. Germline V gene sequence: CDR1 SNHLY, CDR2 FYNNEI. The CDR3 length is 13 residues. With 7 bases clipped from V and 4 bases from J, the junction kept 1 base outside the gene matches.

The chain uses TRBV30 and TRBJ2-7; 12 nucleotides match TRBD2. CDR1 GTSNPN and CDR2 SVGIG come from the germline V gene (reference sequence). V trimming: 4 bases; J trimming: 1 base; junction bases outside the gene matches: 11. CDR3 length equals 17 residues. CDR3 region: CAWIPRLAGALSYEQYF. CDR3 nucleotide sequence: TGTGCCTGGATCCCTAGACTAGCGGGGGCCCTATCCTACGAGCAGTACTTC.

CDR3 sequence (DNA): TGTGCCAGCAGCTTATCGCTGACAGGGGGCTCAGCCAAAAACATTCAGTACTTC. It encodes CASSLSLTGGSAKNIQYF. V gene TRBV7-2 combines with J gene TRBJ2-4; 10 positions match TRBD1. The CDR3 contains 18 residues. The ends lost 2 bases at V and 0 bases at J; junction bases unmatched: 7. Germline V gives CDR1 SGHTA, CDR2 FQGNSA.

J is TRBJ2-1 and V is TRBV21-1; the DNA was not compared with TRBD1, the D call given in the table. TRBV21-1 is reported as a pseudogene. The CDR3 runs 14 residues. The CDR3 DNA follows: TGTGCCAGCAGCAAAGTCCACTCCTACAATGAGCAGTTCTTC. This translates into CASSKVHSYNEQFF.

The gene calls are TRBV5-3 and TRBJ2-4, with TRBD2 identical over 8 bases. TRBV5-3 is assigned to the ORF class and has an uncertain function. This CDR3 is built from 16 residues. The V and J ends lost 4 bases and 0 bases, in that order; junction bases with no gene match: 6. The DNA for the CDR3 is TGTGCCAGAAGCCCTAAGCTAGCGGGAGCCAAAAACATTCAGTACTTC. Residues: CARSPKLAGAKNIQYF.

This chain joins TRBV3-1 (or the pseudogene TRBV3-2) and TRBJ1-4; 8 bases fit TRBD1. Per germline, CDR1 LGHDT and CDR2 YNNKEL (reference sequence). The CDR3 is 15 amino acids. The J segment lost 3 bases and the V segment lost 5 bases, leaving 5 bases of the junction unmatched. Written as DNA, the CDR3 is TGTGCCAGCAGCGTACCGACAGGGGCTAATGAAAAACTGTTTTTT. Its translation: CASSVPTGANEKLFF.

The chain couples TRBV28 to TRBJ1-2; D gene ambiguous. V dropped 6 bases and J dropped 2 bases, with 22 bases sitting between them. Germline V gene sequence: CDR1 MDHEN, CDR2 SYDVKM. The CDR3 runs to 17 residues. CDR3: CASSLRKPYLRNYGYTF. For the CDR3, the DNA is TGTGCCAGCAGCCTGAGAAAGCCCTACCTTCGAAACTATGGCTACACCTTC.

The genes are TRBV28 and TRBJ2-3; TRBD2 matches 7 bases. Germline V lookup: CDR1 MDHEN, CDR2 SYDVKM. CDR3 length: 17 residues. Unmatched junction bases numbered 11, after V lost 5 bases and J lost 0 bases. As DNA, the CDR3 is TGTGCCAGCAGTGGATTTAGCGGGTATGCTAGCACAGATACGCAGTATTTT. It translates to CASSGFSGYASTDTQYF.

The chain joins TRBV10-3 to TRBJ2-1; no reliable D call. Germline V lookup: CDR1 ENHRY, CDR2 SYGVKD. The V end was cut by 3 bases, the J end by 4 bases, with 4 bases between. The CDR3 extends over 12 amino acids. Here the CDR3 DNA reads TGTGCCATCAGTGAACAGTACAATGAGCAGTTCTTC. It is translated as CAISEQYNEQFF.

V and J are TRBV3-1 (or the pseudogene TRBV3-2) and TRBJ2-1, with 16 bases lining up with TRBD2. Germline V gene sequence: CDR1 LGHDT, CDR2 YNNKEL (reference sequence). This CDR3 region has 17 residues. Losses at the gene ends were 2 bases for V and 7 bases for J; bases not matched to a gene: 5. This chain's CDR3 is CASSQWGTSGRGNEQFF. CDR3 DNA sequence: TGTGCCAGCAGCCAATGGGGGACTAGCGGGAGGGGTAATGAGCAGTTCTTC.

The rearrangement uses TRBV5-1 and TRBJ2-6; 11 nucleotides agree with TRBD1. CDR1 is SGHRS, CDR2 YFSETQ, per germline. The CDR3 contains 18 residues. The trim removed 0 bases at V and 0 bases at J, leaving 2 bases unmatched. CDR3 region: CASSLAGTGGSGANVLTF. The CDR3 bases are TGCGCCAGCAGCTTGGCGGGGACAGGGGGCTCTGGGGCCAACGTCCTGACTTTC. The full variable domain, in which reference TRBV5-1 and TRBJ2-6 provide the parts outside the CDR3, is KAGVTQTPRYLIKTRGQQVTLSCSPISGHRSVSWYQQTPGQGLQFLFEYFSETQRNKGNFPGRFSGRQFSNSRSEMNVSTLELGDSALYLCASSLAGTGGSGANVLTFGAGSRLTVL.

The rearrangement links TRBV6-5 to TRBJ2-7; no definite D call. The germline V gene has CDR1 MNHEY and CDR2 SVGAGI. V shed 7 bases and J shed 3 bases, with 13 bases lying between them. CDR3 length: 13 residues. The CDR3 nucleotides are TGTGCCAGCACAGCGACGAACTACTACGAGCAGTACTTC. Translated, it gives CASTATNYYEQYF.

This rearrangement joins TRBV18 to TRBJ2-1; D not certain. This CDR3 contains 11 residues. V shed 2 bases and J shed 10 bases, with 6 bases lying between them. From germline, CDR1 is KGHSH and CDR2 LQKENI. The CDR3 spells CASSPKTEQFF. For the CDR3, the DNA is TGTGCCAGCTCACCAAAAACAGAGCAGTTCTTC.

This clone was seen a handful of times. The gene calls are TRBV28 and TRBJ1-1; possible D gene TRBD1, 6 bases. V was trimmed by 6 bases and J by 10 bases, leaving 21 bases between them. The germline V gene has CDR1 MDHEN and CDR2 SYDVKM. CDR3 size: 14 residues. The CDR3: CASSPFQGIPRAFF. DNA for the CDR3: TGTGCCAGCAGCCCTTTCCAGGGGATCCCGCGAGCTTTCTTT.

This clone was recorded only once. This rearrangement joins TRBV30 to TRBJ1-1, with unresolved D. The CDR3 is 14 residues long. Trimming pared 3 bases from V and 3 bases from J, leaving 14 bases between. The germline gives CDR1 GTSNPN, CDR2 SVGIG (reference sequence). The chain's CDR3 is CAWSRVPRYTEAFF. CDR3 bases: TGTGCCTGGAGCCGGGTCCCGAGGTACACTGAAGCTTTCTTT.

The rearrangement joins TRBV28 to TRBJ2-7, with 11 bases identical to TRBD2. The CDR3 sequence is 15 residues long. Germline CDR1 and CDR2: MDHEN and SYDVKM. The trim removed 6 bases at V and 2 bases at J, leaving 6 bases unmatched. CDR3 sequence: CASSHRLAGTYEQYF. CDR3 bases: TGTGCCAGCAGCCATAGACTAGCGGGGACCTACGAGCAGTACTTC.

The chain is built from TRBV9 and TRBJ2-2, with a weak D call TRBD2 (5 bases). CDR1 SGDLS and CDR2 YYNGEE come from the germline V gene. The CDR3 length is 16 residues. V was pared by 4 bases and J by 5 bases, with 18 bases between. DNA of the CDR3: TGTGCCAGCAGCCCAACACCCGGGGAGACGACCGGGGAGCTGTTTTTT. Translated: CASSPTPGETTGELFF.

V usage is TRBV10-1 and J usage is TRBJ2-1; TRBD1 might be the D (6 bases). V dropped 10 bases and J dropped 5 bases, with 9 bases sitting between them. Germline assignment: CDR1 WNHNN and CDR2 SYGVQD (reference sequence). The CDR3 consists of 11 residues. The chain's CDR3 is CANRQDNEQFF. DNA for the CDR3: TGCGCCAACCGACAGGACAATGAGCAGTTCTTC.

The V call is TRBV5-1, the J call TRBJ2-3, with 8 nucleotides matching TRBD1. The CDR3 contains 14 residues. V lost 3 bases, J lost 3 bases, and 3 bases stayed unmatched. The V gene's germline CDR1 is SGHRS and CDR2 YFSETQ. The CDR3 region is CASSSRQGTDTQYF. The CDR3 DNA reads TGCGCCAGCAGCTCCCGACAGGGGACAGATACGCAGTATTTT.

The chain recombines TRBV2 with TRBJ2-1, with 10 bases aligning to TRBD2. With 0 bases clipped from V and 5 bases from J, the junction kept 7 bases outside the gene matches. CDR3 length: 17 amino acids. The germline gives CDR1 SNHLY, CDR2 FYNNEI. The DNA of the CDR3 is TGTGCCAGCAGTGAAGCCCTACTAGCGGGAAGGAACAATGAGCAGTTCTTC. Protein sequence: CASSEALLAGRNNEQFF.

The rearrangement uses TRBV7-2 and TRBJ2-3, with 9 positions matching TRBD2. This CDR3 is built from 14 residues. The germline gives CDR1 SGHTA, CDR2 FQGNSA. Germline trimming cut 8 bases from V and 6 bases from J; bases unmatched to any gene: 9. CDR3: CASCGGEGWDTQYF. DNA for the CDR3: TGTGCCAGCTGCGGGGGGGAGGGGTGGGATACGCAGTATTTT.

This chain uses TRBV4-3 with TRBJ1-2; D unresolved. V dropped 1 base and J dropped 2 bases, with 14 bases sitting between them. CDR3 length: 16 amino acids. Germline lookup yields CDR1 LGHNA and CDR2 YSLEER. In DNA form, the CDR3 reads TGCGCCAGCAGCCAAGGTTTAGAAGGAGACAACTATGGCTACACCTTC. Translation gives CASSQGLEGDNYGYTF.

This chain links TRBV10-1 with TRBJ2-7, with 9 bases identical to TRBD1. This CDR3 spans 13 amino acids. Trimming removed 7 bases from V and 5 bases from J; junction bases left unmatched: 6. Germline V lookup: CDR1 WNHNN, CDR2 SYGVQD (reference sequence). DNA for the CDR3: TGCGCCAGCACAACGGGACAGGGAGACGAGCAGTACTTC. Its protein is CASTTGQGDEQYF.

V gene TRBV11-2 combines with J gene TRBJ2-1, with a tentative D call TRBD1 (6 bases). CDR1 and CDR2 from the germline V gene are SGHAT and FQNNGV. Trimming pared 5 bases from V and 5 bases from J, leaving 19 bases between. CDR3 length equals 16 residues. CDR3 in DNA: TGTGCCAGCAGCCGCGCGACAGGACATCAAAACAATGAGCAGTTCTTC. It encodes CASSRATGHQNNEQFF.

This clone came up once. The chain links TRBV4-3 to TRBJ2-3; 8 bases match TRBD2. Germline V gene lookup returns CDR1 LGHNA and CDR2 YSLEER. Trimming removed 1 base from V and 6 bases from J; junction bases left unmatched: 12. CDR3 length: 17 residues. The CDR3: CASSQVGRLATRDTQYF. In nucleotides, the CDR3 is TGCGCCAGCAGCCAAGTCGGCCGACTAGCGACACGGGATACGCAGTATTTT.